This TCR beta chain was identified in a study of T cells after yellow fever vaccination. The CDR3 contains 16 residues. Trimming cost V 4 bases and J 0 bases; bases outside gene matches: 7. CDR1 is SGHNT, CDR2 YYREEE, per germline (reference sequence). This clonotype appeared many times. In TCRdb, the 5' RACE reads were re-called with MiXCR into one record per CDR3 protein. This table holds some 300,000 distinct CDR3 sequences, approximately 8% found once. This receptor was taken from a man younger than 30 who received the YFV17D yellow fever vaccine. The sample was PBMCs, taken about 41 days after the first yellow fever vaccination. The gene calls are TRBV5-4 and TRBJ2-1; 7 bases are shared with TRBD2. CDR3 in DNA: TGTGCCAGCAGCCATGGGGGGGTAGGCTCCTACAATGAGCAGTTCTTC. Encoded protein: CASSHGGVGSYNEQFF.